Sequencing of this T cell receptor beta chain was carried out in a study of CD4 T cells in relation to SARS-CoV-2 and coronaviruses. V was pared by 2 bases and J by 0 bases, with 8 bases between. From germline, CDR1 is SGHAT and CDR2 FQNNGV. This CDR3 is 15 amino acids long. The assay was immunoSEQ multiplex PCR, and TCRdb's table has in-frame clones only and misses some. The sample shows about 37,000 clones, around 85% of them seen only once. This chain uses TRBV11-2 with TRBJ1-5, with TRBD1 as a possible D gene (6 bases). This clonotype originated in an adult with COVID-19. Sequenced material: memory CD4+ T cells from PBMCs. CDR3 sequence: CASSLRTDSNQPQHF. CDR3 sequence (DNA): TGTGCCAGCAGCTTAAGGACAGATAGCAATCAGCCCCAGCATTTT.